This T cell receptor beta chain was found in a study of blood T cell repertoires in COVID-19. Profiled with immunoSEQ multiplex PCR; TCRdb holds only in-frame clones, not every one. Altogether roughly 180,000 clones are present, more than 65% being singletons, with the ten largest covering roughly 5.7%. V was cut by 3 bases and J by 5 bases, with 16 bases left in between. The germline CDR1 and CDR2 sequences are SNHLY and FYNNEI. CDR3 length equals 15 residues. The rearrangement uses TRBV2 and TRBJ2-5, with D possibly TRBD2 on 6 matching bases. The clonotype was recovered from a woman in her thirties or forties with acute COVID-19. Sequencing was done on a sample of PBMCs or T cells enriched from blood (not recorded which). The CDR3 protein is CASSDRRGGAETQYF. The DNA for the CDR3 is TGTGCCAGCAGTGATAGGAGGGGAGGTGCGGAGACCCAGTACTTC.